This TCR beta chain was found in a study of blood T cell repertoires in COVID-19. Study-wide context: Sites in the United States, Italy and Spain provided acute and convalescent COVID-19 samples. T cells, B-cell-depleted T cells, or PBMCs provided the cDNA or gDNA that served as material.

Per germline, CDR1 SQVTM and CDR2 ANQGSEA. This CDR3 has 13 residues. V lost 7 bases, J lost 4 bases, and 9 bases stayed unmatched. Authors' processing steps: Reference gene primer amplification in the assay estimated nucleated cell counts. The repertoire was sequenced with immunoSEQ multiplex PCR; TCRdb's copy has only in-frame clones and lacks some. V, J and clone size are those of that table, while D and trimming were read from the DNA. The table lists 400,000 to 450,000 clones, 86% of them singletons. The origin of this receptor is a young woman with active or convalescent COVID-19. Specimen: peripheral blood. The rearrangement uses TRBV29-1 and TRBJ2-7; TRBD2 agrees at 8 bases. CDR3 region: CSGGAGVGYEQYF. The DNA of the CDR3 is TGCAGCGGCGGAGCGGGAGTTGGGTACGAGCAGTACTTC.